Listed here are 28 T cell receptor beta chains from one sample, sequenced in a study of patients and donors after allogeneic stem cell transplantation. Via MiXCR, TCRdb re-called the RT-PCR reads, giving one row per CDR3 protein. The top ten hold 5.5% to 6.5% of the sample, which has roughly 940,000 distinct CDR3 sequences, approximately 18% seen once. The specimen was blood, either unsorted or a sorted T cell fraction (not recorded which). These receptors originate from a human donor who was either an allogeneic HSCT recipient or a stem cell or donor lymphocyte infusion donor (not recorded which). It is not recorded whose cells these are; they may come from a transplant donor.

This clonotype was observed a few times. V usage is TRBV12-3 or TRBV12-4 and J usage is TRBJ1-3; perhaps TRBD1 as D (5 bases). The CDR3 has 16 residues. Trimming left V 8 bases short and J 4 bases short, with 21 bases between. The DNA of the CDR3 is TGTGCCAGCTTACTCCGGGACCCTCATTCCGGAAACACCATATATTTT. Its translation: CASLLRDPHSGNTIYF.

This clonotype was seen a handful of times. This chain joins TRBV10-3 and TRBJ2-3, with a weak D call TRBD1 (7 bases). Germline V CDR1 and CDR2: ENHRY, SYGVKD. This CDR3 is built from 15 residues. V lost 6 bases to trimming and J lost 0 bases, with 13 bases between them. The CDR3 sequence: CAISRGTESTDTQYF. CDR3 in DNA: TGTGCCATCAGCCGGGGGACAGAAAGCACAGATACGCAGTATTTT.

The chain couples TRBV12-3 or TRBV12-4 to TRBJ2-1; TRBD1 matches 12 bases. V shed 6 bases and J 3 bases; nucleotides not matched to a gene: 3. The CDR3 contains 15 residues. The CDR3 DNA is TGTGCCAGCAGGGGGACAGGGGGCGGCTACAATGAGCAGTTCTTC. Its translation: CASRGTGGGYNEQFF.

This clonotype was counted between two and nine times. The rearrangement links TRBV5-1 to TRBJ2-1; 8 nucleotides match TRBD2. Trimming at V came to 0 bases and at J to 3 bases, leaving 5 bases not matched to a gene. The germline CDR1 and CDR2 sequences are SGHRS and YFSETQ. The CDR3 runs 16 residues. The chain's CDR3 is CASSLVSGSDYNEQFF. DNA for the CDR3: TGCGCCAGCAGCTTGGTGAGCGGGAGCGACTACAATGAGCAGTTCTTC.

In nucleotides, the CDR3 is TGTGCCAGCAGCTTACGCGGCAGGGGATGGGCAGATACGCAGTATTTT. It specifies CASSLRGRGWADTQYF. The chain combines TRBV7-9 with TRBJ2-3; possibly TRBD1 for D (6 bases). Germline CDR1 and CDR2: SEHNR and FQNEAQ (reference sequence). There are 16 residues in the CDR3. Trimming took off 2 bases at V and 4 bases at J, with 16 bases between the two ends.

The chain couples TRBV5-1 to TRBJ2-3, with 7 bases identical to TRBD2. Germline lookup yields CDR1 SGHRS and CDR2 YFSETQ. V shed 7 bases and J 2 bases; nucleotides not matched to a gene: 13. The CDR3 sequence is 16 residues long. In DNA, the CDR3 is TGCGCCAGCTATAGGTCCAGCGGGGCGAACACAGATACGCAGTATTTT. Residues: CASYRSSGANTDTQYF.

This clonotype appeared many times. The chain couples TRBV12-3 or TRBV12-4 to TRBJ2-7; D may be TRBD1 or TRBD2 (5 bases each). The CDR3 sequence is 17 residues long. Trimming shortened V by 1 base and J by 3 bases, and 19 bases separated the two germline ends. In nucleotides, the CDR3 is TGTGCCAGCAGTTTAGAGGGTCCGGGGACCCAACACTACGAGCAGTACTTC. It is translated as CASSLEGPGTQHYEQYF.

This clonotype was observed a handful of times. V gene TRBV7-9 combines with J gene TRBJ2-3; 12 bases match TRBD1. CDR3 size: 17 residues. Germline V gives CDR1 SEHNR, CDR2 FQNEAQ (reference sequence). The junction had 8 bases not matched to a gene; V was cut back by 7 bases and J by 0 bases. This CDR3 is CASTWDRGRLSTDTQYF. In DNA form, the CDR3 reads TGTGCCAGCACGTGGGACAGGGGGCGATTAAGCACAGATACGCAGTATTTT.

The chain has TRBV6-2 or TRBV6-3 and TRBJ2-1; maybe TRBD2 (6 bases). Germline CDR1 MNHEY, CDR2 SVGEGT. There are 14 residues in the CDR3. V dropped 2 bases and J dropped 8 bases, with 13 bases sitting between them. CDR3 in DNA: TGTGCCAGCAGTTACGGGGGTAGGAGGGATGAGCAGTTCTTC. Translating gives CASSYGGRRDEQFF.

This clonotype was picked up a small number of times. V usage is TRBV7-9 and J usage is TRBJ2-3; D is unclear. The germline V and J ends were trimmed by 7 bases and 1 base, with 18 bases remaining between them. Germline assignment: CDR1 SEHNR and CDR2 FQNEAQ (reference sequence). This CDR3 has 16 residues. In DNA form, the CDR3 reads TGTGCCAGCACCACCGGACGGGTCTTGGGCACAGATACGCAGTATTTT. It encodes CASTTGRVLGTDTQYF.

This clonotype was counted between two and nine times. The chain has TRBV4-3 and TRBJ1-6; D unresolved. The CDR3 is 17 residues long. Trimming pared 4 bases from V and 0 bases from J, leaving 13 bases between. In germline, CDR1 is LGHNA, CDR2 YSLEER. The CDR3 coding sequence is TGCGCCAGCAGCCTTTGGACGGCGAGCTCCTATAATTCACCCCTCCACTTT. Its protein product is CASSLWTASSYNSPLHF.

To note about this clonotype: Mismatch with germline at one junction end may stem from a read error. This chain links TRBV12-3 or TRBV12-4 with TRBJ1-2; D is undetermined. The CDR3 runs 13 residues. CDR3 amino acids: CASTLEGFYGYTF. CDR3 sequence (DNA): TGTGCCAGCACTTTAGAAGGATTCTATGGCTACACCTTC.

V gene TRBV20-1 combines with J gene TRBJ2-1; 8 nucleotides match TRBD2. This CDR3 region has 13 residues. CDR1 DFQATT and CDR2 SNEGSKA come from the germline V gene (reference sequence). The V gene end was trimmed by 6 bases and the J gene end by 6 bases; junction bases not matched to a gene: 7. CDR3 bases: TGCAGTGCCGCGCCGGGAGGGCGCAATGAGCAGTTCTTC. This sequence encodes CSAAPGGRNEQFF.

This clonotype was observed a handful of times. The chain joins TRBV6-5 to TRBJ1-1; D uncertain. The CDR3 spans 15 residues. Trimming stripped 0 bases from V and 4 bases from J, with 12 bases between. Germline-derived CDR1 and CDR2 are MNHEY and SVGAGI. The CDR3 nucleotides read TGTGCCAGCAGTTACTCGAATATAGTTTCCACTGAAGCTTTCTTT. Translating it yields CASSYSNIVSTEAFF.

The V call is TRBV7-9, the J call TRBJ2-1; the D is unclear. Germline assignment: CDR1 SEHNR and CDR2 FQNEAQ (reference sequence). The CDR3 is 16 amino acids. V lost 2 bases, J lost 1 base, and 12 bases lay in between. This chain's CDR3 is CASSLIVAVSYNEQFF. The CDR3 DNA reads TGTGCCAGCAGCTTAATAGTGGCAGTTTCCTACAATGAGCAGTTCTTC.

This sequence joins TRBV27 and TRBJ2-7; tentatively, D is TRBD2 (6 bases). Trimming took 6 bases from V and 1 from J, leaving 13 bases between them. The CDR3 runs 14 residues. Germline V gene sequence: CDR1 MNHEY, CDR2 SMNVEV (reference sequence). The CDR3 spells CASSPWRGSYEQYF. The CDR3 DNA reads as TGTGCCAGCAGCCCATGGCGGGGATCCTACGAGCAGTACTTC.

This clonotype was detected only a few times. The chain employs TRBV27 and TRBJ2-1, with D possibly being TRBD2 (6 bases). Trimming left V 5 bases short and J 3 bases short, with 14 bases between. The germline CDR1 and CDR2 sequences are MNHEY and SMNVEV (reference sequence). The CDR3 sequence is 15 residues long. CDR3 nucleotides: TGTGCCAGCAGTCAGTCGGGACTGGGCTACAATGAGCAGTTCTTC. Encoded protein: CASSQSGLGYNEQFF.

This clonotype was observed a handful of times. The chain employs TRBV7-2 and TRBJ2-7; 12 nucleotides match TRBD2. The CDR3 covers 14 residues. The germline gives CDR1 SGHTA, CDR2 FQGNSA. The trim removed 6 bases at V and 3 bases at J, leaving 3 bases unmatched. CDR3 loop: CASRSSGGDYEQYF. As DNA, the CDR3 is TGTGCCAGCAGATCTAGCGGGGGGGACTACGAGCAGTACTTC.

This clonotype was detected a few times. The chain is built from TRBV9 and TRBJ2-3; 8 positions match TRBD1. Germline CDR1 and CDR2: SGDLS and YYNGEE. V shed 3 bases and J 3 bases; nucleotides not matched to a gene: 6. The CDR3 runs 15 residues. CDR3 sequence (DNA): TGTGCCAGCAGCGAGGACAGGGAAGATACAGATACGCAGTATTTT. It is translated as CASSEDREDTDTQYF.

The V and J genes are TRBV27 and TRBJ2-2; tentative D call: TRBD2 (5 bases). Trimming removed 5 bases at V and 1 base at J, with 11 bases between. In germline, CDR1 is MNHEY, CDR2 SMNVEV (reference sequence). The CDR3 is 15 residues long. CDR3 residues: CASSPLRENTGELFF. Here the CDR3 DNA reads TGTGCCAGCAGTCCCCTCCGGGAGAACACCGGGGAGCTGTTTTTT.

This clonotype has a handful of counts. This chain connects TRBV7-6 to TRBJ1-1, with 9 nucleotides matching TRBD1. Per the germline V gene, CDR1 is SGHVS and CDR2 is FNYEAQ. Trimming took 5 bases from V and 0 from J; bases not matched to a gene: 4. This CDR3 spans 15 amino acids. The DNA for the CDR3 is TGTGCCAGCAGCGCCCGGGACAGGGTGAACACTGAAGCTTTCTTT. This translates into CASSARDRVNTEAFF. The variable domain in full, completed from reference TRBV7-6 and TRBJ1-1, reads GAGVSQSPRYKVTKRGQDVALRCDPISGHVSLYWYRQALGQGPEFLTYFNYEAQQDKSGLPNDRFSAERPEGSISTLTIQRTEQRDSAMYRCASSARDRVNTEAFFGQGTRLTVV.

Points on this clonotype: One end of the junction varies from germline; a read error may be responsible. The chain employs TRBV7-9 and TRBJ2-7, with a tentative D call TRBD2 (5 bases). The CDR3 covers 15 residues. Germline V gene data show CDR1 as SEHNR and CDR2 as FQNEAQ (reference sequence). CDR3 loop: CASSRPMARTLEWDF. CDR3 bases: TGTGCCAGCAGCCGCCCTATGGCCCGGACTCTTGAATGGGACTTC.

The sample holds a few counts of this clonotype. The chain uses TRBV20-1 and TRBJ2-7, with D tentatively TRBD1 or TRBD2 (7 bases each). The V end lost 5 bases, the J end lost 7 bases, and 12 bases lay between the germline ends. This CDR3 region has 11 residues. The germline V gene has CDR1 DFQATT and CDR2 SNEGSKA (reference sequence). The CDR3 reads CSASGGGEQYF. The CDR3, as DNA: TGCAGTGCTTCAGGGGGGGGAGAGCAGTACTTC.

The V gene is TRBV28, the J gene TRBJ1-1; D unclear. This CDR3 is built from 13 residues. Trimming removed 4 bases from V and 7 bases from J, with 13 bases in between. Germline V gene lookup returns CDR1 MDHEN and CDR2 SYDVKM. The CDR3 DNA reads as TGTGCCAGCAGTTCCAATGTCTTGGTTGAAGCTTTCTTT. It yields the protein CASSSNVLVEAFF.

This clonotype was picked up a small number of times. As DNA, the CDR3 is TGTGCCAGCATCAAAGACGGGGGGAGCTCCTACGAGCAGTACTTC. Encoded protein: CASIKDGGSSYEQYF. The V and J genes are TRBV7-9 and TRBJ2-7; the match to TRBD2 covers 7 bases. The CDR3 sequence is 15 residues long. The germline V gene encodes CDR1 SEHNR and CDR2 FQNEAQ (reference sequence). J was trimmed by 0 bases and V by 7 bases; bases with no gene match: 9.

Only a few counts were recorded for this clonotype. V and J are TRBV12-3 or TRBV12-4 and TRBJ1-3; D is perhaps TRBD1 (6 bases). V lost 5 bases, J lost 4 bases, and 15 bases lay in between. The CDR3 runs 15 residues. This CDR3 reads CASSRGVGPGNTIYF. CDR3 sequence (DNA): TGTGCCAGCAGTAGGGGGGTAGGTCCAGGAAACACCATATATTTT.

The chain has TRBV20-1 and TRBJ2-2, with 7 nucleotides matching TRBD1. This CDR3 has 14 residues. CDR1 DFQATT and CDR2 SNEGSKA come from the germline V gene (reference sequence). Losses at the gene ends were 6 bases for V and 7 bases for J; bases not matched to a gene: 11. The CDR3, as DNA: TGCAGTGCCCAGGCGAAGGGGGCCGGCGGGGAGCTGTTTTTT. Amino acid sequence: CSAQAKGAGGELFF.

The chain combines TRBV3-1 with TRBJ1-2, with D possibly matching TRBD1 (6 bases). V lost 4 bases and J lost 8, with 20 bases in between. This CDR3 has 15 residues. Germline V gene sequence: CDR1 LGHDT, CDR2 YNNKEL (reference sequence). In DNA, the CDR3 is TGTGCCAGCAGCCTGAACTTAGACAGGCTGGTCGGCTACACCTTC. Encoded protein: CASSLNLDRLVGYTF.